This entry features one T cell receptor beta chain sequence. Its antigen is currently unknown. Different DNA sequences within this sample yield the same CDR3. Sequencing was performed with immunoSEQ multiplex PCR; in TCRdb, only in-frame clones are kept and a portion is missing. This table holds 850,000 to 1,100,000 clones, around three quarters found once. This entry is derived from a study of shared clonotypes between healthy human individuals. Study results and limitations: A handful of donors held about 5% of naive CD4 clonotypes in common. Blood was the only sampled material, and tissue repertoires likely differ.

Looked up from germline, CDR1 is DFQATT and CDR2 is SNEGSKA (reference sequence). The CDR3 spans 10 residues. V was trimmed by 6 bases and J by 5 bases, leaving 5 bases between them. The clonotype was recovered from a young man in good health. Some clones in this sample may be carry-over from other donors' samples. Sequenced input: memory CD4+ T cells from PBMCs. Subset reported: CD45RA-negative fraction. The chain joins TRBV20-1 to TRBJ2-1; D uncertain. CDR3 bases: TGCAGTGCAGGCCACAATGAGCAGTTCTTC. It translates to CSAGHNEQFF.